The 6 T cell receptor beta chains in this list originate from one sample, sequenced in a study of blood T cells in healthy people across ages. For the second PCR, which ran for 7 to 11 cycles, a sample-barcoded 5' primer and a J-beta primer mix were used. One entry per CDR3 protein results from TCRdb running MiXCR on the 5' RACE reads. The sample includes about 750,000 distinct CDR3 sequences, about 53% of them seen just once. Input material: blood. Receptor source: a man older than 75 in good health.

As concerns this clonotype: A read error may account for a junction end that differs from germline. The chain is built from TRBV7-2 and TRBJ2-3, with TRBD2 matching over 9 bases. CDR1 SGHTA and CDR2 FQGNSA come from the germline V gene. CDR3 length equals 20 residues. The CDR3 sequence: CASSSRTSGLAHAGHRYADF. The CDR3 nucleotides are TGTGCCAGCAGCTCCCGTACTAGCGGGCTTGCCCACGCGGGGCACAGATACGCGGATTTT.

The CDR3 sequence: CASKLAGAVDTQYF. The CDR3 DNA follows: TGCGCCAGCAAGCTAGCGGGAGCTGTAGATACGCAGTATTTT. This chain links TRBV5-1 with TRBJ2-3, with 10 bases matching TRBD2. CDR3 length: 14 amino acids. V lost 6 bases and J lost 5; bases outside the gene matches: 6. The germline V gene has CDR1 SGHRS and CDR2 YFSETQ.

The table lists this clonotype with a few counts. The rearrangement joins TRBV20-1 to TRBJ2-7; perhaps TRBD2 as D (5 bases). Trimming cost V 5 bases and J 6 bases, with 20 bases left between them. This CDR3 has 14 residues. From germline, CDR1 is DFQATT and CDR2 SNEGSKA (reference sequence). The CDR3 protein is CSAATSGRFREQYF. The CDR3 DNA is TGCAGTGCTGCTACAAGCGGCAGATTCCGCGAGCAGTACTTC.

The chain links TRBV12-3 or TRBV12-4 to TRBJ2-5; D gene unclear. The CDR3 runs to 12 residues. Trimming took 5 bases from V and 9 from J, leaving 13 bases between them. The CDR3 region is CASSPASMAQYF. The CDR3 coding sequence is TGTGCCAGCAGTCCCGCGAGTATGGCCCAGTACTTC.

In this sample, this clonotype turned up a few times. The V and J genes are TRBV6-5 and TRBJ2-4; D is ambiguous. V lost 4 bases to trimming and J lost 1 base, with 8 bases between them. The CDR3 has 14 residues. Germline V gene lookup returns CDR1 MNHEY and CDR2 SVGAGI. The CDR3 DNA follows: TGTGCCAGCAGTTTATCGGGTGCCAAAAACATTCAGTACTTC. Translated, it gives CASSLSGAKNIQYF.

This chain uses TRBV20-1 with TRBJ2-5; 9 bases line up with TRBD1. The junction had 23 bases not matched to a gene; V was cut back by 1 base and J by 11 bases. Germline V gene data show CDR1 as DFQATT and CDR2 as SNEGSKA (reference sequence). The CDR3 length is 18 residues. The CDR3 DNA reads as TGCAGTGCTAGAGTAGTATTTGTAGGGACAGGGATTGGAAATGAGCAGTACTTC. Translation: CSARVVFVGTGIGNEQYF.